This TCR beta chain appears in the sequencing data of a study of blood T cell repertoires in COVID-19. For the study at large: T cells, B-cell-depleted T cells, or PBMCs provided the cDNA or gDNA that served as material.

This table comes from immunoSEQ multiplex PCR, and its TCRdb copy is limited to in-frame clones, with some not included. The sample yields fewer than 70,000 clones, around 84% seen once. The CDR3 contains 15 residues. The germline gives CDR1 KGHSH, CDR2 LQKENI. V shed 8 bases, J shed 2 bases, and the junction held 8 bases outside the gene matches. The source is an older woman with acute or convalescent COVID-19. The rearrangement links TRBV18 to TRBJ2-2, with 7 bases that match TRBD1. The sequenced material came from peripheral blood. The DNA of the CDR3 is TGTGCCAGCGCTTGGACAGGCGCCAACACCGGGGAGCTGTTTTTT. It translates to CASAWTGANTGELFF.